Given below is one T cell receptor (beta chain) in context. Per the germline V gene, CDR1 is SGHNT and CDR2 is YYREEE (reference sequence). The junction had 5 bases not matched to a gene; V was cut back by 2 bases and J by 3 bases. The CDR3 consists of 16 residues. This entry comes from a study of blood T cell repertoires in COVID-19. Only in-frame clones appear in the TCRdb table, and some are missing; sequencing was by immunoSEQ multiplex PCR. The table shows around 250,000 clones, with around 88% occurring only once. The origin of this receptor is a man in his forties or fifties with active or convalescent COVID-19. J is TRBJ1-5 and V is TRBV5-4; 10 bases fit TRBD1. Sequenced material: peripheral blood. The CDR3 reads CASSFTGTGDNQPQHF. CDR3 bases: TGTGCCAGCAGCTTCACCGGGACAGGGGACAATCAGCCCCAGCATTTT.